These 9 T cell receptor beta chains were sequenced from one sample in a study of blood T cell repertoires in COVID-19. Clones were read by immunoSEQ multiplex PCR, and TCRdb kept only the in-frame ones, dropping some. The profile shows about 400,000 clones, 80% to 90% of them singletons. Material: PBMCs or T cells enriched from blood (not recorded which). The receptors derive from a middle-aged man in a cohort exposed to, infected with or recovered from COVID-19 (not recorded which).

This clone has only a few counts. The chain links TRBV30 to TRBJ2-7, with D perhaps TRBD1 (6 bases). The CDR3 runs to 12 residues. V lost 7 bases and J lost 2, with 12 bases in between. CDR1 GTSNPN and CDR2 SVGIG come from the germline V gene (reference sequence). The CDR3 here is CALRTEPYEQYF. Written as DNA, the CDR3 is TGTGCCTTAAGGACAGAACCCTACGAGCAGTACTTC.

The J gene is TRBJ1-1, the V gene TRBV15, with 8 bases matching TRBD1. Germline CDR1 is LNHNV and CDR2 is YYDKDF (reference sequence). V shed 1 base and J 7 bases; nucleotides not matched to a gene: 2. The CDR3 runs 13 residues. CDR3 amino acids: CATSRGQGIEAFF. The CDR3 coding sequence is TGTGCCACCAGCAGAGGACAGGGGATTGAAGCTTTCTTT. Combining the CDR3 with reference TRBV15 and TRBJ1-1 gives the whole variable domain DAMVIQNPRYQVTQFGKPVTLSCSQTLNHNVMYWYQQKSSQAPKLLFHYYDKDFNNEADTPDNFQSRRPNTSFCFLDIRSPGLGDTAMYLCATSRGQGIEAFFGQGTRLTVV.

V gene TRBV5-1 combines with J gene TRBJ1-1; maybe TRBD1 (5 bases). This CDR3 has 13 residues. V was cut by 3 bases and J by 3 bases, with 9 bases left in between. CDR1 and CDR2 (germline): SGHRS, YFSETQ. CDR3 nucleotide sequence: TGCGCCAGCAGCTCTGACAGCCACACTGAAGCTTTCTTT. Protein sequence: CASSSDSHTEAFF.

This clone was seen more than once but under ten times. The V call is TRBV27, the J call TRBJ1-1, with D possibly matching TRBD1 (6 bases). Between the trimmed V and J ends, which lost 4 bases and 0 bases, there was a span of 12 bases. This CDR3 is built from 15 residues. Germline V lookup: CDR1 MNHEY, CDR2 SMNVEV (reference sequence). This CDR3 is CASSSHRAMNTEAFF. The CDR3 region has the DNA TGTGCCAGCAGTTCTCACAGGGCTATGAACACTGAAGCTTTCTTT.

This chain uses TRBV6-9 with TRBJ1-2, with D hard to call. Germline V CDR1 and CDR2: MNHGY, SVAAGI. The CDR3 consists of 16 residues. Trimming cost V 7 bases and J 3 bases, with 21 bases left between them. The CDR3 is CASTSGMLRNYYGYTF. DNA of the CDR3: TGTGCCAGCACCTCGGGGATGCTTCGTAATTACTATGGCTACACCTTC.

Of note for this clone: Other DNA sequences in the sample encode the same CDR3. J is TRBJ2-7 and V is TRBV6-5; 10 nucleotides match TRBD1. Germline V gene lookup returns CDR1 MNHEY and CDR2 SVGAGI. The trim removed 2 bases at V and 2 bases at J, leaving 3 bases unmatched. The CDR3 runs to 15 residues. The CDR3 nucleotides are TGTGCCAGCAGTTACCGGGACAGGGGAACCTACGAGCAGTACTTC. Its translation is CASSYRDRGTYEQYF.

The sample holds one count of this clone. The rearrangement joins TRBV28 to TRBJ1-2, with unresolved D. Trimming shortened V by 5 bases and J by 5 bases, and 15 bases separated the two germline ends. CDR3 length equals 14 residues. CDR1 is MDHEN, CDR2 SYDVKM, per germline. The CDR3: CASSLGGQSYGYTF. The CDR3, as DNA: TGTGCCAGCAGTCTCGGTGGGCAGTCTTATGGCTACACCTTC.

V usage is TRBV30 and J usage is TRBJ1-2; no reliable D call. The V gene's germline CDR1 is GTSNPN and CDR2 SVGIG (reference sequence). V was clipped by 4 bases and J by 4 bases, with 10 bases between them. CDR3 size: 12 residues. The CDR3 coding sequence is TGTGCCTGGAACGGGTTTACCTATGGCTACACCTTC. Translating gives CAWNGFTYGYTF.

This clone was counted only a few times. The J gene is TRBJ2-3, the V gene TRBV19; no definite D call. V shed 10 bases and J shed 0 bases, with 11 bases lying between them. In germline, CDR1 is LNHDA, CDR2 SQIVND (reference sequence). The CDR3 runs to 13 residues. The CDR3 reads CATKARSTDTQYF. The CDR3 DNA reads TGTGCCACCAAAGCGAGAAGCACAGATACGCAGTATTTT.